One sample yielded the 19 T cell receptor beta chains listed below, sequenced in a study of T cell changes during pregnancy in multiple sclerosis. Method: immunoSEQ multiplex PCR; TCRdb's copy keeps in-frame clones and lacks some. The sample has 85,000 to 100,000 clones, roughly 92% seen once. Here the sequenced sample was peripheral blood, taken after pregnancy. These receptor sequences come from a female donor with multiple sclerosis, enrolled in a pregnancy study.

The chain combines TRBV7-3 with TRBJ2-1; D possibly corresponds to TRBD2 (6 bases). Trimming took 0 bases from V and 5 from J, leaving 14 bases between them. This CDR3 spans 16 amino acids. Germline V lookup: CDR1 SGHTA, CDR2 FQGTGA. CDR3 bases: TGTGCCAGCAGCTTAACTTCGGTAGCGGCAAACAATGAGCAGTTCTTC. Translation: CASSLTSVAANNEQFF.

V gene TRBV6-5 combines with J gene TRBJ2-3, with 10 positions matching TRBD2. J was trimmed by 5 bases and V by 4 bases; bases with no gene match: 6. The germline gives CDR1 MNHEY, CDR2 SVGAGI. The CDR3 length is 15 residues. For the CDR3, the DNA is TGTGCCAGCAGTTTCTCTAGCGGGGGATTAGATACGCAGTATTTT. Encoded protein: CASSFSSGGLDTQYF.

The chain carries TRBV30 and TRBJ1-5; the D is unclear. Looked up from germline, CDR1 is GTSNPN and CDR2 is SVGIG (reference sequence). The CDR3 length is 14 residues. The V gene lost 3 bases and the J gene lost 1 base, with 10 bases spanning the gap. CDR3: CAWSRRRSNQPQHF. CDR3 in DNA: TGTGCCTGGAGCCGCCGGAGAAGCAATCAGCCCCAGCATTTT.

The chain recombines TRBV7-9 with TRBJ2-3; D ambiguous. V was shortened by 5 bases and J by 7 bases, with 13 bases between the two germline ends. Germline V lookup: CDR1 SEHNR, CDR2 FQNEAQ (reference sequence). The CDR3 sequence is 13 residues long. The CDR3 nucleotides read TGTGCCAGCAGCCGTGAGGTCGAAAATACGCAGTATTTT. This encodes CASSREVENTQYF.

The chain links TRBV30 to TRBJ2-7; 8 positions agree with TRBD1. Per the germline V gene, CDR1 is GTSNPN and CDR2 is SVGIG (reference sequence). V dropped 4 bases and J dropped 2; count of bases not matched to a gene: 4. The CDR3 covers 13 residues. CDR3 in DNA: TGTGCCTGGACCGGGACAGGTACCTACGAGCAGTACTTC. Encoded protein: CAWTGTGTYEQYF.

The chain combines TRBV19 with TRBJ2-2; weak D call: TRBD1 (6 bases). CDR1 is LNHDA and CDR2 is SQIVND in the germline V gene (reference sequence). The CDR3 is 14 amino acids. The ends were cut back, 7 bases at V and 0 bases at J, with 9 bases in the middle. This chain's CDR3 is CASTGASNTGELFF. CDR3 coding DNA: TGTGCCAGTACAGGGGCCTCGAACACCGGGGAGCTGTTTTTT.

This clone was observed once. As DNA, the CDR3 is TGTGCCAGCAGTGAGAGTGACAGGCCCCAGCATTTT. Its translation: CASSESDRPQHF. This chain links TRBV6-1 with TRBJ1-5; the D gene is possibly TRBD1 (5 bases). Trimming took off 3 bases at V and 9 bases at J, with 9 bases between the two ends. The CDR3 contains 12 residues. Germline assignment: CDR1 MNHNS and CDR2 SASEGT.

The chain couples TRBV19 to TRBJ2-3, with 12 bases identical to TRBD2. The CDR3 is 15 residues long. Trimming took 7 bases from V and 6 from J; bases not matched to a gene: 8. From germline, CDR1 is LNHDA and CDR2 SQIVND (reference sequence). CDR3 in amino acids: CASTTTGLAGDTQYF. CDR3 nucleotides: TGTGCCAGTACAACCACGGGACTAGCGGGCGATACGCAGTATTTT.

V and J are TRBV5-1 and TRBJ2-1, with 9 nucleotides matching TRBD2. V shed 3 bases and J 5 bases; nucleotides not matched to a gene: 9. The CDR3 runs to 16 residues. Germline V CDR1 and CDR2: SGHRS, YFSETQ. CDR3 sequence reads: CASSSPGTSPHNEQFF. The CDR3 nucleotides read TGCGCCAGCAGCTCTCCCGGGACTAGCCCCCACAATGAGCAGTTCTTC.

The chain recombines TRBV9 with TRBJ2-1; D might be TRBD1 (6 bases). Germline-derived CDR1 and CDR2 are SGDLS and YYNGEE. The V gene lost 0 bases and the J gene lost 2 bases, with 12 bases spanning the gap. The CDR3 has 16 amino acids. The DNA for the CDR3 is TGTGCCAGCAGCGTAGTACAGGGTAGCGCCTACAATGAGCAGTTCTTC. It encodes CASSVVQGSAYNEQFF.

This sequence joins TRBV6-4 and TRBJ1-2; 7 positions agree with TRBD1. This CDR3 is built from 15 residues. Trimming took 0 bases from V and 2 from J; bases not matched to a gene: 3. CDR1 and CDR2 (germline): MRHNA, SNTAGT. This CDR3 reads CASSDSGTDNYGYTF. In nucleotides, the CDR3 is TGTGCCAGCAGTGACTCGGGGACAGACAACTATGGCTACACCTTC.

This chain uses TRBV19 with TRBJ1-2, with 8 bases lining up with TRBD1. The CDR3 runs to 16 residues. J lost 2 bases, V lost 5 bases, and 10 bases had no gene match. Germline V gene data show CDR1 as LNHDA and CDR2 as SQIVND (reference sequence). The CDR3 reads CASSPPRRGLNYGYTF. CDR3 DNA sequence: TGTGCCAGTAGTCCCCCCCGCAGGGGGCTGAACTATGGCTACACCTTC.

This sequence joins TRBV5-1 and TRBJ2-1; TRBD2 agrees at 10 bases. Trimming took 5 bases from V and 3 from J; bases not matched to a gene: 8. This CDR3 region has 16 residues. Germline V lookup: CDR1 SGHRS, CDR2 YFSETQ. The CDR3 reads CASRSTGTSVYNEQFF. CDR3 coding DNA: TGCGCCAGCAGGTCTACCGGGACTAGCGTCTACAATGAGCAGTTCTTC.

The V call is TRBV5-1, the J call TRBJ2-5; D not certain. V shed 4 bases and J shed 2 bases, with 9 bases lying between them. There are 13 residues in the CDR3. Germline assignment: CDR1 SGHRS and CDR2 YFSETQ. Written as DNA, the CDR3 is TGCGCCAGCAGCCCGGCCGGGCAAGAGACCCAGTACTTC. Translating it yields CASSPAGQETQYF.

The V call is TRBV21-1, the J call TRBJ1-1. TRBV21-1 is flagged as a pseudogene. The CDR3 has 15 amino acids. The CDR3, as DNA: TGTGCCAGCAGCAATCTGTCGAGGATGAACACTGAAGCTTTCTTT. Encoded protein: CASSNLSRMNTEAFF.

The chain employs TRBV7-9 and TRBJ2-2; 8 bases line up with TRBD2. Germline CDR1 and CDR2: SEHNR and FQNEAQ (reference sequence). With V trimmed by 2 bases and J by 7 bases, 6 bases remained unmatched. There are 15 residues in the CDR3. CDR3 amino acids: CASSLIVAGSGELFF. The CDR3 coding sequence is TGTGCCAGCAGCTTAATTGTAGCGGGGAGCGGGGAGCTGTTTTTT. The full variable domain, with the rest looked up from reference TRBV7-9 and TRBJ2-2, is DTGVSQNPRHKITKRGQNVTFRCDPISEHNRLYWYRQTLGQGPEFLTYFQNEAQLEKSRLLSDRFSAERPKGSFSTLEIQRTEQGDSAMYLCASSLIVAGSGELFFGEGSRLTVL.

The genes are TRBV19 and TRBJ1-5, with D tentatively TRBD1 (5 bases). The CDR3 sequence is 15 residues long. Germline CDR1 LNHDA, CDR2 SQIVND (reference sequence). Deletions cut 5 bases from V and 7 bases from J, with 18 bases between. The CDR3 nucleotides read TGTGCCAGTAGTGCCGGGACTCCGGTCCGCCAGCCCCAGCATTTT. Protein product: CASSAGTPVRQPQHF.

The V call is TRBV19, the J call TRBJ1-5; D is uncertain. The V end lost 6 bases, the J end lost 2 bases, and 14 bases lay between the germline ends. CDR3 length: 15 amino acids. Germline assignment: CDR1 LNHDA and CDR2 SQIVND (reference sequence). In nucleotides, the CDR3 is TGTGCCAGTAGGGTGGGTGGAGGCGGCAATCAGCCCCAGCATTTT. As protein: CASRVGGGGNQPQHF.

J is TRBJ2-7 and V is TRBV18; 8 bases match TRBD2. Per the germline V gene, CDR1 is KGHSH and CDR2 is LQKENI. J gave up 2 bases and V 3 bases, and 0 bases lay outside the gene matches. The CDR3 loop spans 13 amino acids. CDR3 loop: CASSPGLAYEQYF. The CDR3, as DNA: TGTGCCAGCTCACCGGGACTAGCCTACGAGCAGTACTTC.